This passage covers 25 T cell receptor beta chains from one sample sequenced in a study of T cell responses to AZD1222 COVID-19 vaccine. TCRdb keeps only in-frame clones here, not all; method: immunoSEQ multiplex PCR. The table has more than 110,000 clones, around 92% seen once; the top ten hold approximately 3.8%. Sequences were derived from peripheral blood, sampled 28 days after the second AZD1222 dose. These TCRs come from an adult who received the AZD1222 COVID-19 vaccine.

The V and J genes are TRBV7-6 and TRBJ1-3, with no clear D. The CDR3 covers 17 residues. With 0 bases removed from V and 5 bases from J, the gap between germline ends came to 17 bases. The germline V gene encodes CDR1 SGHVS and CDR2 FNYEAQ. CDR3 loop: CASSLAYASRGRNTIYF. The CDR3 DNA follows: TGTGCCAGCAGCTTAGCGTACGCCTCCCGGGGTAGAAACACCATATATTTT.

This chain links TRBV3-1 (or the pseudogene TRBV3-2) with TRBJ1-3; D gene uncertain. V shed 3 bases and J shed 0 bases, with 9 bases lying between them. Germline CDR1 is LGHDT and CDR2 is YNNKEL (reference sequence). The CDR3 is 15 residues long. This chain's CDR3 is CASSQSRDSGNTIYF. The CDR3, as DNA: TGTGCCAGCAGCCAGTCACGAGACTCTGGAAACACCATATATTTT.

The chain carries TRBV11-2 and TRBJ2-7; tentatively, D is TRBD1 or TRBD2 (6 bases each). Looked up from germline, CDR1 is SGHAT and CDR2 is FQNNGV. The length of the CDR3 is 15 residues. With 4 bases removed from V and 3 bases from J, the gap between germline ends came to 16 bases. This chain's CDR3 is CASSSRDTRRYEQYF. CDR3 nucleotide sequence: TGTGCCAGCAGCTCGCGGGACACCCGTCGCTACGAGCAGTACTTC.

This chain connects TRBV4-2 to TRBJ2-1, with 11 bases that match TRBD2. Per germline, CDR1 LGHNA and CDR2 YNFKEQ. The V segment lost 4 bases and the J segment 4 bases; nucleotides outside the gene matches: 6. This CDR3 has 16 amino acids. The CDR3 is CASSRRGTSGYNEQFF. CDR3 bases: TGTGCCAGCAGCCGAAGAGGGACTAGCGGATACAATGAGCAGTTCTTC.

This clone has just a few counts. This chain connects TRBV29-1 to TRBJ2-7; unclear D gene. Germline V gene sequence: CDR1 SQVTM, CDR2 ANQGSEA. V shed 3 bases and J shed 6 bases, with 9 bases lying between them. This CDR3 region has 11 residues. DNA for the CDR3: TGCAGCGTTGAGGGCCCCAGCGAGCAGTACTTC. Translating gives CSVEGPSEQYF.

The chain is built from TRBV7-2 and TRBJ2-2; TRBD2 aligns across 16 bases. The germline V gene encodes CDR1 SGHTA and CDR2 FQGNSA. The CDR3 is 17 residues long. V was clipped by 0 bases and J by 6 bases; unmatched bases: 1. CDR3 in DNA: TGTGCCAGCAGCTTAGCGGGGACTAGCGGGAGGGCCGGGGAGCTGTTTTTT. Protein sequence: CASSLAGTSGRAGELFF.

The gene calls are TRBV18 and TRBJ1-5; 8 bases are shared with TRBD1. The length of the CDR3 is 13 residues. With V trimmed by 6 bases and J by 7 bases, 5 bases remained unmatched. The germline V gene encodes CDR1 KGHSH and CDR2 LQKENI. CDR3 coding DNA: TGTGCCAGCTCCGGGACAGGTGAACAGCCCCAGCATTTT. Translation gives CASSGTGEQPQHF.

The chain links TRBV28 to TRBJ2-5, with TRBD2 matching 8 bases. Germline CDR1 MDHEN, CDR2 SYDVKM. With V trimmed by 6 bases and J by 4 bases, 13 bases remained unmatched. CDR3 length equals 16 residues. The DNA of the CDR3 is TGTGCCAGCAGGGGAGCGGGAGCATTGCTACGAGAGACCCAGTACTTC. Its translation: CASRGAGALLRETQYF.

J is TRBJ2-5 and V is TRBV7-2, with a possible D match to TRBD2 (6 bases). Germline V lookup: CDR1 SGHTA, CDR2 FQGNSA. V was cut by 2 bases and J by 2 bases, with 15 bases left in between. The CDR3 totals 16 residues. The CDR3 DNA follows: TGTGCCAGCAGCTTAACAGGCGGGATCGGGCAAGAGACCCAGTACTTC. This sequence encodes CASSLTGGIGQETQYF.

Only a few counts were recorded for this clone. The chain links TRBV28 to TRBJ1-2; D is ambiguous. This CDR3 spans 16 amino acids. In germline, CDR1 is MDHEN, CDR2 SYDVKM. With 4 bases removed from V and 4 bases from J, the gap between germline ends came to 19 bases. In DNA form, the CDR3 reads TGTGCCAGCAGTTCCTACGACACGAGAGGGCTCTATGGCTACACCTTC. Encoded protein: CASSSYDTRGLYGYTF.

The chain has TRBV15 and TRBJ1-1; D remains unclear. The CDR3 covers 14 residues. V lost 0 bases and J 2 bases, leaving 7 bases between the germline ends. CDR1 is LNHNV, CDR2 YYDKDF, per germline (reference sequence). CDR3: CATSRDFGNTEAFF. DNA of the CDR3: TGTGCCACCAGCAGAGATTTCGGAAACACTGAAGCTTTCTTT. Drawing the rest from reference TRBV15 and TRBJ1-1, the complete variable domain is DAMVIQNPRYQVTQFGKPVTLSCSQTLNHNVMYWYQQKSSQAPKLLFHYYDKDFNNEADTPDNFQSRRPNTSFCFLDIRSPGLGDTAMYLCATSRDFGNTEAFFGQGTRLTVV.

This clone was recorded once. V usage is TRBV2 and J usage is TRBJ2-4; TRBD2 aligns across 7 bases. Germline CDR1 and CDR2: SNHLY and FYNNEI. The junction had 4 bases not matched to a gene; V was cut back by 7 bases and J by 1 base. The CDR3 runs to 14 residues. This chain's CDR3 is CASMAGEAKNIQYF. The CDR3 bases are TGTGCCAGCATGGCGGGAGAGGCCAAAAACATTCAGTACTTC.

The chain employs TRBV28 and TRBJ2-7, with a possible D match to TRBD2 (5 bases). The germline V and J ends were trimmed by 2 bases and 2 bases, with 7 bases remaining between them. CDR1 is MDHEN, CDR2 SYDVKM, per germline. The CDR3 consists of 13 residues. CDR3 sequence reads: CASSLPGAYEQYF. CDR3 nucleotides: TGTGCCAGCAGTTTACCCGGGGCCTACGAGCAGTACTTC.

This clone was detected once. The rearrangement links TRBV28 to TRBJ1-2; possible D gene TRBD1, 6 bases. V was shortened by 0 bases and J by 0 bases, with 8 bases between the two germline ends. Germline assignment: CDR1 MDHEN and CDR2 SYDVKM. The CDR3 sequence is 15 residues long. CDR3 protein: CASSLWDRPNYGYTF. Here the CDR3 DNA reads TGTGCCAGCAGTTTATGGGACAGACCTAACTATGGCTACACCTTC.

The CDR3 DNA sequence: TGTGCCAGCAGCAAAGCTGGGGAGCGTCAGGAAAAACTGTTTTTT. It encodes CASSKAGERQEKLFF. The chain joins TRBV21-1 to TRBJ1-4. TRBV21-1 represents a pseudogene. CDR3 size: 15 residues.

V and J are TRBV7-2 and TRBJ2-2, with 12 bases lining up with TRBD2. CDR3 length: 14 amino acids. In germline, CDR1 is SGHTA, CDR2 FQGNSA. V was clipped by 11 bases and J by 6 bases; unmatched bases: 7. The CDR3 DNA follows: TGTGCCGGTCAACGACTAGCGGGAGCCGGGGAGCTGTTTTTT. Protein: CAGQRLAGAGELFF.

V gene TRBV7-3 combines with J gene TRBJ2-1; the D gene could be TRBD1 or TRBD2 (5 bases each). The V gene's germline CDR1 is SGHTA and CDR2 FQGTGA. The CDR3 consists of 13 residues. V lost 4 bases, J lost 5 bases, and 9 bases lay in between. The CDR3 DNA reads TGTGCCAGCAGCTCGCAGGGAGACAATGAGCAGTTCTTC. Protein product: CASSSQGDNEQFF.

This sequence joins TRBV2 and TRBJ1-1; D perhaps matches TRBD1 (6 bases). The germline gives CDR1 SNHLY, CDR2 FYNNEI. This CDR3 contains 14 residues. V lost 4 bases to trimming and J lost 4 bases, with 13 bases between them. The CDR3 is CASSVGARGTEAFF. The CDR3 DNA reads TGTGCCAGCAGTGTGGGGGCGCGGGGCACTGAAGCTTTCTTT.

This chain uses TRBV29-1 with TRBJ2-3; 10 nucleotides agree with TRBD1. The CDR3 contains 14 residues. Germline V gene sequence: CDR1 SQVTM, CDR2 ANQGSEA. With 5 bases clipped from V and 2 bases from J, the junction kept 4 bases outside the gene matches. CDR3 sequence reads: CSVRDRGLTDTQYF. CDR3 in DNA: TGCAGCGTTAGGGACAGGGGACTCACAGATACGCAGTATTTT.

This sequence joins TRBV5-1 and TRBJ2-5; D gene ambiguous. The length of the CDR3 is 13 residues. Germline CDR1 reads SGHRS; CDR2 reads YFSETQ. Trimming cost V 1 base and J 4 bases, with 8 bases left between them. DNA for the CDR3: TGCGCCAGCAGCTTGTATTTGAGAGAGACCCAGTACTTC. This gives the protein CASSLYLRETQYF.

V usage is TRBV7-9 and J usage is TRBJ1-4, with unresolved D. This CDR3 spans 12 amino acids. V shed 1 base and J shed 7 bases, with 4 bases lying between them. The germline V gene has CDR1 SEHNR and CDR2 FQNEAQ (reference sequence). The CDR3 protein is CASSLGVEKLFF. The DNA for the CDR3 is TGTGCCAGCAGCTTAGGAGTTGAAAAACTGTTTTTT. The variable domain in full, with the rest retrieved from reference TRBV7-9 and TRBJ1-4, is DTGVSQNPRHKITKRGQNVTFRCDPISEHNRLYWYRQTLGQGPEFLTYFQNEAQLEKSRLLSDRFSAERPKGSFSTLEIQRTEQGDSAMYLCASSLGVEKLFFGSGTQLSVL.

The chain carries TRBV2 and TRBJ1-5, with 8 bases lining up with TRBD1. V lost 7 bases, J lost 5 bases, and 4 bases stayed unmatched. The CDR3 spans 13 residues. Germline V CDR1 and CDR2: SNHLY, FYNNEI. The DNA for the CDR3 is TGTGCCAGCACGGACAGGGCGGATCAGCCCCAGCATTTT. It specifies CASTDRADQPQHF.

CDR3 DNA sequence: TGTGCCAGCGGCGACCGGGTCCAAGAGACCCAGTACTTC. Its translation: CASGDRVQETQYF. This rearrangement joins TRBV12-3 or TRBV12-4 to TRBJ2-5; D gene uncertain. V lost 8 bases, J lost 1 base, and 11 bases lay in between. The length of the CDR3 is 13 residues.

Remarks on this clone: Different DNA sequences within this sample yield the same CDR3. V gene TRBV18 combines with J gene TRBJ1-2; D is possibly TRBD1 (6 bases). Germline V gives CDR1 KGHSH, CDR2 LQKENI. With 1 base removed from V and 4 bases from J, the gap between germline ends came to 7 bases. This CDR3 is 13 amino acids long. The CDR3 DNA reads TGTGCCAGCTCACCACAGGGGGGCTATGGCTACACCTTC. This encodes CASSPQGGYGYTF.

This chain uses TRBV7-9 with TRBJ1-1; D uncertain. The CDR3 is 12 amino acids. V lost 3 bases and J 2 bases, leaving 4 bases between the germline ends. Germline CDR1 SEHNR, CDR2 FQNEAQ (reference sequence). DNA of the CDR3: TGTGCCAGCAGCTTTAGTAACACTGAAGCTTTCTTT. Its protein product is CASSFSNTEAFF.